This entry is about one T cell receptor beta chain. Its matching antigen is unknown. V dropped 6 bases and J dropped 3 bases, with 6 bases sitting between them. Germline V lookup: CDR1 MNHEY, CDR2 SVGAGI. This CDR3 region has 11 residues. This entry is derived from a study of early stage breast cancer tumors. Regarding the study as a whole: Blood repertoires resembled normal breast more than tumor.

Some clones are missing from TCRdb's copy, which holds only in-frame ones; the method was immunoSEQ multiplex PCR. The sample includes tens of thousands of clones, approximately 80% seen only once; the top ten take under 1.5%. The chain links TRBV6-5 to TRBJ2-7; D not certain. The specimen sequenced was blood. The clonotype was recovered from a person aged 45 to 59 with breast cancer. CDR3 DNA sequence: TGTGCCAGCAGCGAGAACTACGAGCAGTACTTC. Translation: CASSENYEQYF.